This T cell receptor beta chain came from a study of response to subunit inactivated influenza vaccine. Whole-study results and caveats: New T cells are recruited in small numbers by each seasonal influenza vaccination, according to the authors' suggestion.

A note on this clonotype: The target antigen is unknown.

TCRdb passed the RT-PCR reads through MiXCR, listing each CDR3 protein once. The repertoire consists of hundreds of thousands of distinct CDR3 sequences, with approximately 14% occurring once and the leading ten covering less than 8.5%. Between the trimmed V and J ends, which lost 4 bases and 0 bases, there was a span of 16 bases. The germline CDR1 and CDR2 sequences are LGHNA and YSLEER. CDR3 size: 18 residues. The V and J genes are TRBV4-3 and TRBJ1-6; D is possibly TRBD1 (5 bases). The sequencing used PBMCs from blood, collected roughly 15 days before vaccination. This clonotype was sampled from a man aged 50 to 60 who received an inactivated influenza vaccine. The CDR3 region has the DNA TGCGCCAGCAGCCCCACCTGGGGCACAAGCTCCTATAATTCACCCCTCCACTTT. Translated, it gives CASSPTWGTSSYNSPLHF.